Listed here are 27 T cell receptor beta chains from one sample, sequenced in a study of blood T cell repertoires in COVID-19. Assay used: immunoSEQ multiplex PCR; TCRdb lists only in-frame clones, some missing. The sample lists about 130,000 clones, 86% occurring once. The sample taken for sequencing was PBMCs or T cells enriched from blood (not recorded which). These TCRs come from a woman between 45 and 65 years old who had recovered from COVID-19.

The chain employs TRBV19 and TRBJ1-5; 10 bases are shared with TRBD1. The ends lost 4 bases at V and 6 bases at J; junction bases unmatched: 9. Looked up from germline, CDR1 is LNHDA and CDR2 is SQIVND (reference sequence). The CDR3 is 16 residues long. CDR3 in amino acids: CASSRADRGRGQPQHF. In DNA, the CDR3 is TGTGCCAGTAGTAGGGCAGACAGGGGGCGCGGTCAGCCCCAGCATTTT.

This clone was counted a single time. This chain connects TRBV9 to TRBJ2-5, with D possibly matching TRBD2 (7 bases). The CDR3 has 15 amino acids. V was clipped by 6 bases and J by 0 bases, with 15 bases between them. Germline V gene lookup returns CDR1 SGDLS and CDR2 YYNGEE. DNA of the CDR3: TGTGCCAGCACGGCGTGGGGGGGCAACCAAGAGACCCAGTACTTC. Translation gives CASTAWGGNQETQYF.

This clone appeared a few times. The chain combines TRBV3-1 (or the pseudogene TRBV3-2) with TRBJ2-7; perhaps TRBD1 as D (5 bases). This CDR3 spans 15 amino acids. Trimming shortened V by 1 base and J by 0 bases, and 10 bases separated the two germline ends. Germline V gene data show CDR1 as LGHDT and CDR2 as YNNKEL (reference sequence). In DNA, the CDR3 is TGTGCCAGCAGCCAAGCGGCAGGGCACTCCTACGAGCAGTACTTC. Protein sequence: CASSQAAGHSYEQYF.

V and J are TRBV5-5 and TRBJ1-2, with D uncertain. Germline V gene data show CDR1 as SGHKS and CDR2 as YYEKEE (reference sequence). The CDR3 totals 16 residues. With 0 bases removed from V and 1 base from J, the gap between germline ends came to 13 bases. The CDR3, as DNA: TGTGCCAGCAGCTTGGGCCCCCTGGGAGATAACTATGGCTACACCTTC. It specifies CASSLGPLGDNYGYTF.

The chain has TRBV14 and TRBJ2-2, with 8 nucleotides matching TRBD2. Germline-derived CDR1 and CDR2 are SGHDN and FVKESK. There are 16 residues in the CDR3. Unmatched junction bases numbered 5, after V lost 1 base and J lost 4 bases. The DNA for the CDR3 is TGTGCCAGCAGCCAAGCCCAGCGGGGGAGCACCGGGGAGCTGTTTTTT. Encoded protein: CASSQAQRGSTGELFF.

DNA for the CDR3: TGTGCCAGCAGCTTTTCCGGAGGCGGGGACGAGCAGTACTTC. The encoded protein is CASSFSGGGDEQYF. The rearrangement uses TRBV5-4 and TRBJ2-7, with D possibly being TRBD2 (6 bases). The CDR3 has 14 residues. V lost 2 bases to trimming and J lost 5 bases, with 14 bases between them. CDR1 SGHNT and CDR2 YYREEE come from the germline V gene (reference sequence).

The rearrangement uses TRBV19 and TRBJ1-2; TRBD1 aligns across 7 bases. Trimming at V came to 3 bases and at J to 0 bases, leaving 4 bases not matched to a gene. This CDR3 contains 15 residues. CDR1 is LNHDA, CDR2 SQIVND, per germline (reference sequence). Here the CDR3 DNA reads TGTGCCAGTAGTATGCGGACAGGAACTAACTATGGCTACACCTTC. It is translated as CASSMRTGTNYGYTF.

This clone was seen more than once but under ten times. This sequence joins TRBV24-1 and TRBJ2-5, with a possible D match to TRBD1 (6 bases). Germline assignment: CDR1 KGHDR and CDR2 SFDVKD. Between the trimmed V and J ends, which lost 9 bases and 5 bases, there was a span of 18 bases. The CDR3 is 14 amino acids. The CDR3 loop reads CATQAGAAGETQYF. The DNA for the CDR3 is TGTGCCACCCAAGCAGGGGCCGCAGGGGAGACCCAGTACTTC.

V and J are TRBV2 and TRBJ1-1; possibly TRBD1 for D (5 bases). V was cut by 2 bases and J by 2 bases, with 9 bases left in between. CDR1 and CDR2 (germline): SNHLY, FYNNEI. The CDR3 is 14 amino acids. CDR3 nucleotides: TGTGCCAGCAGTGAAACAGGAACAAACACTGAAGCTTTCTTT. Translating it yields CASSETGTNTEAFF.

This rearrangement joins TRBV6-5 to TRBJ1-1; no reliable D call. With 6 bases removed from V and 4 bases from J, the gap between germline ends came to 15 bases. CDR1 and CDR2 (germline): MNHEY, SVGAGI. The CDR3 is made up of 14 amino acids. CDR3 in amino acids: CASRVVRESTEAFF. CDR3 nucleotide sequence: TGTGCCAGCAGGGTTGTGAGGGAGAGCACTGAAGCTTTCTTT.

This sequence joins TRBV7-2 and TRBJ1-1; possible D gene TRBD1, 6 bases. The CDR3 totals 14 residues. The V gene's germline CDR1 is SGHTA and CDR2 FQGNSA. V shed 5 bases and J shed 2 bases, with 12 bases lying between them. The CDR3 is CASSPVGGNTEAFF. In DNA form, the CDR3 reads TGTGCCAGCAGCCCCGTAGGGGGAAACACTGAAGCTTTCTTT.

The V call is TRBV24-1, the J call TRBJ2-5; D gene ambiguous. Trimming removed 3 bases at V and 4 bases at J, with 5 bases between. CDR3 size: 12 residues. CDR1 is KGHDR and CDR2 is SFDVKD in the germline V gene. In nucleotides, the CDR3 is TGTGCCACCAGTGATACCGGAGAGACCCAGTACTTC. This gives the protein CATSDTGETQYF.

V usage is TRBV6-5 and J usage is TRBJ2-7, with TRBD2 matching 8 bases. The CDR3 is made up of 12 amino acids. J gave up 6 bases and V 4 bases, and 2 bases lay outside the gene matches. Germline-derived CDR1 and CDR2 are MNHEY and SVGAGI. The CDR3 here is CASSFLAGEQYF. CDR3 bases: TGTGCCAGCAGTTTTCTAGCGGGCGAGCAGTACTTC.

CDR3 DNA sequence: TGTGCCAGTAGTGGTGGGGCCCTAACCAATTCACCCCTCCACTTT. Its translation: CASSGGALTNSPLHF. This sequence joins TRBV19 and TRBJ1-6; D is perhaps TRBD1 (5 bases). The CDR3 loop spans 15 amino acids. Trimming removed 5 bases from V and 7 bases from J, with 15 bases in between. The germline V gene has CDR1 LNHDA and CDR2 SQIVND (reference sequence).

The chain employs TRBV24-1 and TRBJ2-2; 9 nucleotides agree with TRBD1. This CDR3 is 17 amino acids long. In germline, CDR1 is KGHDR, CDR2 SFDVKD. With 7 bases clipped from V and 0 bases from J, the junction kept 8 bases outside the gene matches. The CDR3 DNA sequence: TGTGCCACCAGCACCGGGACAGGGACCGCGAACACCGGGGAGCTGTTTTTT. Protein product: CATSTGTGTANTGELFF.

CDR3 nucleotides: TGTGCCAGCTCACCCGACAGGGTAGGCGGCTACACCTTC. Amino acids: CASSPDRVGGYTF. The rearrangement joins TRBV18 to TRBJ1-2; the match to TRBD1 covers 7 bases. Unmatched junction bases numbered 6, after V lost 3 bases and J lost 8 bases. The germline CDR1 and CDR2 sequences are KGHSH and LQKENI. The CDR3 loop spans 13 amino acids.

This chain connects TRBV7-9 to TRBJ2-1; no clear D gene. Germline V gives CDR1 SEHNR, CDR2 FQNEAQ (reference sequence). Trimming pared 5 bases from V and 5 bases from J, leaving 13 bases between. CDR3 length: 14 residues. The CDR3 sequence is CASSDGRINNEQFF. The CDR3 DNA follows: TGTGCCAGCAGCGATGGCCGTATCAACAATGAGCAGTTCTTC.

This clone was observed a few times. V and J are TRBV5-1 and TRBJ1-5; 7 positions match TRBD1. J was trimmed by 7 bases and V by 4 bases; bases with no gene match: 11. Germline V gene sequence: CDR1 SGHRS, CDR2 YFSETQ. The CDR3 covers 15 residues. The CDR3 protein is CASSPAGQVGQPQHF. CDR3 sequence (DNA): TGCGCCAGCAGCCCAGCTGGACAGGTGGGGCAGCCCCAGCATTTT.

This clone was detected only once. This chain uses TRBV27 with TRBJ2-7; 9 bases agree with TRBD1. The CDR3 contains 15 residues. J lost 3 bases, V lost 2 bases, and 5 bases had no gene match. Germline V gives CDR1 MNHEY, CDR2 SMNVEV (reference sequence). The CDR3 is CASSLGQGPHYEQYF. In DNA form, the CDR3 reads TGTGCCAGCAGTTTAGGACAGGGGCCTCACTACGAGCAGTACTTC.

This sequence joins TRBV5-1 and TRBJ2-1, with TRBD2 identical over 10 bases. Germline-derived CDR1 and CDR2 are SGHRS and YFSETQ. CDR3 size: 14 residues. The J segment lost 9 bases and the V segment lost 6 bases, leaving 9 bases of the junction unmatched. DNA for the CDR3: TGCGCCAGCAACCCAAGCGGGGGGGTGGTTGAGCAGTTCTTC. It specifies CASNPSGGVVEQFF.

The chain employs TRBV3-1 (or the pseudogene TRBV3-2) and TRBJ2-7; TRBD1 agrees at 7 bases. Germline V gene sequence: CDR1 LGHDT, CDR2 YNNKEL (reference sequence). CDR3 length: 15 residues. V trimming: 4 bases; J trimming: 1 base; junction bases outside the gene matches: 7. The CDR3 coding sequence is TGTGCCAGCAGCCCGGGGACAGACGCTTCCTACGAGCAGTACTTC. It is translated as CASSPGTDASYEQYF.

Written as DNA, the CDR3 is TGTGCCATCAGCCAAGGTGCCGACCTAGCGGGGGGGAAAAACATTCAGTACTTC. Encoded protein: CAISQGADLAGGKNIQYF. The genes are TRBV10-3 and TRBJ2-4, with 12 bases aligning to TRBD2. The CDR3 is 18 amino acids. The trim removed 6 bases at V and 4 bases at J, leaving 13 bases unmatched. From germline, CDR1 is ENHRY and CDR2 SYGVKD.

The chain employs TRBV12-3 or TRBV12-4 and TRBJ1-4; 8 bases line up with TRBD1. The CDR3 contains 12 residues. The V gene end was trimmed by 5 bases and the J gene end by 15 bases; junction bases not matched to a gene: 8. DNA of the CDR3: TGTGCCAGCAGTGACAGGGGCAGAGTTATGTTTTTT. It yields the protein CASSDRGRVMFF.

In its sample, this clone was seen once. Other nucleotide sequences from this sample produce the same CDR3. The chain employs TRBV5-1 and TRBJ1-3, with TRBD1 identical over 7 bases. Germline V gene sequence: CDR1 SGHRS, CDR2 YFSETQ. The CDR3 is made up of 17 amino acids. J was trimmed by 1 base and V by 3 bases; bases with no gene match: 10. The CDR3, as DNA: TGCGCCAGCAGCTCATACAGGGGAGGATCGTCTGGAAACACCATATATTTT. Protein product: CASSSYRGGSSGNTIYF.

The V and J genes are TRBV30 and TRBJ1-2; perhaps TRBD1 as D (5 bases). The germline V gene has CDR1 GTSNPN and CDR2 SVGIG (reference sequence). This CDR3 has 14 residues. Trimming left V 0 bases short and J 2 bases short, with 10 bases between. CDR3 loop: CAWSVRPGNYGYTF. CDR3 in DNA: TGTGCCTGGAGTGTACGACCAGGGAACTATGGCTACACCTTC.

Here the CDR3 DNA reads TGCAGCGTTGAAGGACAGTACAATGAGCAGTTCTTC. Translated, it gives CSVEGQYNEQFF. This chain joins TRBV29-1 and TRBJ2-1; D is possibly TRBD1 (5 bases). The CDR3 spans 12 residues. Germline V gene sequence: CDR1 SQVTM, CDR2 ANQGSEA. V was shortened by 1 base and J by 4 bases, with 5 bases between the two germline ends.

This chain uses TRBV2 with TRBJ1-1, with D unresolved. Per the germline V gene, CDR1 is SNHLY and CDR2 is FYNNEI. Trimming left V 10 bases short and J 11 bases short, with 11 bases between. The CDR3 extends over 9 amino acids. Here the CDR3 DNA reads TGTGCCACCGCCGCGGGGGCTTTCTTT. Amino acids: CATAAGAFF.